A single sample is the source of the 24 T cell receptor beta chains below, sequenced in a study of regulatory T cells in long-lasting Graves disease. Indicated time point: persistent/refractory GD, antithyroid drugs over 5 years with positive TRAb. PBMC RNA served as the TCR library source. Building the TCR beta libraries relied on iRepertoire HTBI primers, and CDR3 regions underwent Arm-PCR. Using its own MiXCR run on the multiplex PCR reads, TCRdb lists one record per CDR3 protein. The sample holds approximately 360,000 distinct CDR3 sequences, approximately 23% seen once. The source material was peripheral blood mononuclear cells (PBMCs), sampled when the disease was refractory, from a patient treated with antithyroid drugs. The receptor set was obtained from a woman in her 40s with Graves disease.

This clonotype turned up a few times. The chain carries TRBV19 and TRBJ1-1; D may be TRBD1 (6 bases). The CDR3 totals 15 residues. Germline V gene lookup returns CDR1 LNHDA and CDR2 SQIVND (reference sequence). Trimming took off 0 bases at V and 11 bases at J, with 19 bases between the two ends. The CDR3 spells CASSIDGRGLRGAFF. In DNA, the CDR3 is TGTGCCAGTAGTATAGACGGCAGGGGCCTCCGAGGGGCTTTCTTT. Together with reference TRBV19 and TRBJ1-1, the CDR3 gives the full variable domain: DGGITQSPKYLFRKEGQNVTLSCEQNLNHDAMYWYRQDPGQGLRLIYYSQIVNDFQKGDIAEGYSVSREKKESFPLTVTSAQKNPTAFYLCASSIDGRGLRGAFFGQGTRLTVV.

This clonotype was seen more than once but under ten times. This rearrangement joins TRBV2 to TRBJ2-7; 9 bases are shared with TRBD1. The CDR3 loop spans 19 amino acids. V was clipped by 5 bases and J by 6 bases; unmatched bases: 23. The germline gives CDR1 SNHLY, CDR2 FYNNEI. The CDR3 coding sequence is TGTGCCAGCAGTTCAAACAGGGGGCGATTGAAGAAGTGGGGCTCCGAGCAGTACTTC. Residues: CASSSNRGRLKKWGSEQYF.

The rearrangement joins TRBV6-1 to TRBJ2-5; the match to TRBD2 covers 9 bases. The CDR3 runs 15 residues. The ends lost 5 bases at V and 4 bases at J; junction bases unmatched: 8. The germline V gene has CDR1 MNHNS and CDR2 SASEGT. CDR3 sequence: CASSPAGGSPETQYF. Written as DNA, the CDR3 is TGTGCCAGCAGTCCTGCGGGGGGGAGTCCAGAGACCCAGTACTTC.

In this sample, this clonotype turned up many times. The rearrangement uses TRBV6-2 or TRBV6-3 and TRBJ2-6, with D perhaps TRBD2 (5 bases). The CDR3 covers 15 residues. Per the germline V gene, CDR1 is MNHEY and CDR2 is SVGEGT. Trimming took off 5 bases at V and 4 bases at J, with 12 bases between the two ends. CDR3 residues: CASSEEGTGANVLTF. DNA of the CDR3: TGTGCCAGCAGTGAAGAGGGAACCGGGGCCAACGTCCTGACTTTC.

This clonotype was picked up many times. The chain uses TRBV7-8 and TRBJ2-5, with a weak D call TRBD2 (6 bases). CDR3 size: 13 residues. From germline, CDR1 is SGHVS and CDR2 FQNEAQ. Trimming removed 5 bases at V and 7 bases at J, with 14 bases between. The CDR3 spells CASSKNVGGTQYF. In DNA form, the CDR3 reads TGTGCCAGCAGCAAAAACGTGGGGGGGACCCAGTACTTC. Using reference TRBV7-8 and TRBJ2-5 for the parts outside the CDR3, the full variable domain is GAGVSQSPRYKVAKRGQDVALRCDPISGHVSLFWYQQALGQGPEFLTYFQNEAQLDKSGLPSDRFFAERPEGSVSTLKIQRTQQEDSAVYLCASSKNVGGTQYFGPGTRLLVL.

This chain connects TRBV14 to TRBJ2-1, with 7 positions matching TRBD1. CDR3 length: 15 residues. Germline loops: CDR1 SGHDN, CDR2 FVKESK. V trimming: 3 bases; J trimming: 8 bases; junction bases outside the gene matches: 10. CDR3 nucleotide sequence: TGTGCCAGCAGCCAGGGTGACAGGGTTATTGATGAGCAGTTCTTC. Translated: CASSQGDRVIDEQFF.

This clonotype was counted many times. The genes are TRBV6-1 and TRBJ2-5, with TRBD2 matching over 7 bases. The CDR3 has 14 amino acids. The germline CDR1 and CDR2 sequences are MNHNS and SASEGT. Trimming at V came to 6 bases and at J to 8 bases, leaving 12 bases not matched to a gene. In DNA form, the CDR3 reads TGTGCCAGCAGCCTCAGCGGGGTTCCAGGAACCCAGTACTTC. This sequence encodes CASSLSGVPGTQYF.

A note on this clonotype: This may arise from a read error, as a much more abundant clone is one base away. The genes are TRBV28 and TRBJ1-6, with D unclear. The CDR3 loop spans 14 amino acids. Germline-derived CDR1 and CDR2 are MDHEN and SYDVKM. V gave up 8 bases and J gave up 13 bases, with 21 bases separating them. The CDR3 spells CASGIRMAAYPLHF. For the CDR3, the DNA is TGTGCCAGCGGAATTCGGATGGCGGCGTATCCCCTCCACTTT.

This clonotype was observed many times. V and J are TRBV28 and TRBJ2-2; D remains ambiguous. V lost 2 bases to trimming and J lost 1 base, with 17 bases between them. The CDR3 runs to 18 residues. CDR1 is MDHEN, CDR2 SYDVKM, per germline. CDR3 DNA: TGTGCCAGCAGTTTAACGGTCCTCGGCCTGCGGAACACCGGGGAGCTGTTTTTT. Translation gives CASSLTVLGLRNTGELFF.

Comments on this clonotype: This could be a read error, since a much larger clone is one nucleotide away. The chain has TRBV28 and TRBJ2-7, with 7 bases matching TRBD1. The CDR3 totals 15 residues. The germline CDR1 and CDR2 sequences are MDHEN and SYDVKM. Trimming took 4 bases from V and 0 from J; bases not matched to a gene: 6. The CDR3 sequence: CASSSTGTASYEQYF. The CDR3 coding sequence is TGTGCCAGCAGTTCCACCGGGACAGCCTCCTACGAGCAGTACTTC.

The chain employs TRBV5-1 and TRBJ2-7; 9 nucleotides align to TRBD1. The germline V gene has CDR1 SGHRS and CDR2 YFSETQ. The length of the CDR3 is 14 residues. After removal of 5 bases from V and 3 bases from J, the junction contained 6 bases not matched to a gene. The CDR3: CASRQQGASYEQYF. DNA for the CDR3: TGCGCCAGCAGGCAACAGGGGGCGAGCTACGAGCAGTACTTC.

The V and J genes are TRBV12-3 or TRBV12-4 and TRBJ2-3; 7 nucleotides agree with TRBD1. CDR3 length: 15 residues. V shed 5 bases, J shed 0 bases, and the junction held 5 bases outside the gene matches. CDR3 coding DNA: TGTGCCAGCAGTCTACAGGGGATTAGCACAGATACGCAGTATTTT. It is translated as CASSLQGISTDTQYF.

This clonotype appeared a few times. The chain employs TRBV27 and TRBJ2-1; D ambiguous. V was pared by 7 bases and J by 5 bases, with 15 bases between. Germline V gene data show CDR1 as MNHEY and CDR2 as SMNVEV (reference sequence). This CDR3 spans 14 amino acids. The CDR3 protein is CASTFGRNHNEQFF. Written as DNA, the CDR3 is TGTGCCAGCACCTTCGGTCGGAACCACAATGAGCAGTTCTTC.

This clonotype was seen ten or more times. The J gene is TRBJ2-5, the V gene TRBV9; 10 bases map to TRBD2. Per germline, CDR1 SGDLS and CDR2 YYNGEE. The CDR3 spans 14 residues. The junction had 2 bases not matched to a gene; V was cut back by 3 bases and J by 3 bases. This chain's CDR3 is CASSALAGEETQYF. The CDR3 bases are TGTGCCAGCAGCGCCCTAGCGGGAGAAGAGACCCAGTACTTC.

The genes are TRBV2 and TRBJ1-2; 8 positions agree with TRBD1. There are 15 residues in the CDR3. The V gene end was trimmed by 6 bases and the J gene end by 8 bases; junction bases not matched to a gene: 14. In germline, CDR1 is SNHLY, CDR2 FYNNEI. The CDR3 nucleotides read TGTGCCAGCAGGACTACTTCGGGACAGGTTTCCGGCTACACCTTC. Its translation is CASRTTSGQVSGYTF. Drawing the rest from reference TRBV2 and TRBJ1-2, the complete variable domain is EPEVTQTPSHQVTQMGQEVILRCVPISNHLYFYWYRQILGQKVEFLVSFYNNEISEKSEIFDDQFSVERPDGSNFTLKIRSTKLEDSAMYFCASRTTSGQVSGYTFGSGTRLTVV.

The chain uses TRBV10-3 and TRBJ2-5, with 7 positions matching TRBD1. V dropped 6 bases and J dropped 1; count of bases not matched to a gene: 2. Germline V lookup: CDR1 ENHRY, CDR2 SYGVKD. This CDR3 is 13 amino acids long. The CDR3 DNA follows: TGTGCCATCAGGACAGGGATCCAAGAGACCCAGTACTTC. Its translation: CAIRTGIQETQYF.

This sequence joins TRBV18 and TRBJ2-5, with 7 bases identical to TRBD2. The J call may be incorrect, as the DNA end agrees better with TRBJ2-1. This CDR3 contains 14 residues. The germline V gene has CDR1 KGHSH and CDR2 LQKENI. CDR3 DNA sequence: TGTGCCAGCGGCCTAGCGGAGATTTACAATGAGCAGTTCTTC. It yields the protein CASGLAEIYNEQFF.

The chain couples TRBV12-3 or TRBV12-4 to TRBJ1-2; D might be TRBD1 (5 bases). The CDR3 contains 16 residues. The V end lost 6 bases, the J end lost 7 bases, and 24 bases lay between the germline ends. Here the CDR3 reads CASSQGRTISIFGYTF. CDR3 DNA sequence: TGTGCCAGCAGCCAGGGACGGACAATCTCTATTTTTGGCTACACCTTC.

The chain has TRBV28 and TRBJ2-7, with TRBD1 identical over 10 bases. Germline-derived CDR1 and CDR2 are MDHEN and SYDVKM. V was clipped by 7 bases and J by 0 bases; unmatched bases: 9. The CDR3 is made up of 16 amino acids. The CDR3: CASTTVDRGDSYEQYF. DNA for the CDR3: TGTGCCAGCACCACCGTGGACAGGGGGGACTCCTACGAGCAGTACTTC. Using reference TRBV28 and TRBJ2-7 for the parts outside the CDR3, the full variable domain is DVKVTQSSRYLVKRTGEKVFLECVQDMDHENMFWYRQDPGLGLRLIYFSYDVKMKEKGDIPEGYSVSREKKERFSLILESASTNQTSMYLCASTTVDRGDSYEQYFGPGTRLTVT.

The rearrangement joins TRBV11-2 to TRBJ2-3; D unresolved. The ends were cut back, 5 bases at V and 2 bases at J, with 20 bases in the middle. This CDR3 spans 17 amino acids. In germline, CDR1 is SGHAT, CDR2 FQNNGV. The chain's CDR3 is CASSRYGPTIPTDTQYF. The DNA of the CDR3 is TGTGCCAGCAGCCGGTACGGGCCGACGATCCCCACAGATACGCAGTATTTT. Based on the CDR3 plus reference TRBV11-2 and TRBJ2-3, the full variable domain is EAGVAQSPRYKIIEKRQSVAFWCNPISGHATLYWYQQILGQGPKLLIQFQNNGVVDDSQLPKDRFSAERLKGVDSTLKIQPAKLEDSAVYLCASSRYGPTIPTDTQYFGPGTRLTVL.

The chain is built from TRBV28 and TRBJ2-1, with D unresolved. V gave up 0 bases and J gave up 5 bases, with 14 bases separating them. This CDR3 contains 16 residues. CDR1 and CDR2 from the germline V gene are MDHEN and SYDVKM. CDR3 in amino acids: CASSLWTLNTNNEQFF. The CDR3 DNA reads TGTGCCAGCAGTTTATGGACGCTAAATACCAACAATGAGCAGTTCTTC.

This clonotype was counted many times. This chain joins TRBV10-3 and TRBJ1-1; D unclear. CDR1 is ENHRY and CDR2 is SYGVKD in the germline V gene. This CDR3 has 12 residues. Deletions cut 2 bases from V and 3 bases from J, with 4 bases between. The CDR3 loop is CAISEVDTEAFF. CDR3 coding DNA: TGTGCCATCAGTGAGGTAGACACTGAAGCTTTCTTT.

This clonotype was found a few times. CDR3 sequence (DNA): TGTGCCACCAGCACCAACCGGTTGGGGCCCCAGCATTTT. Translating it yields CATSTNRLGPQHF. The J gene is TRBJ1-5, the V gene TRBV15; D not resolved. This CDR3 has 13 amino acids. V lost 4 bases and J lost 9, with 13 bases in between. Germline CDR1 and CDR2: LNHNV and YYDKDF (reference sequence).

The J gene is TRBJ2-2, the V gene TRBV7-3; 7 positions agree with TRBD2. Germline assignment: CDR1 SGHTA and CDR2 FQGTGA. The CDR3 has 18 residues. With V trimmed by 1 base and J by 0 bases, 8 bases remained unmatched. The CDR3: CASSLNPSGLANTGELFF. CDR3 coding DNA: TGTGCCAGCAGCTTAAACCCTAGCGGCCTGGCGAACACCGGGGAGCTGTTTTTT.